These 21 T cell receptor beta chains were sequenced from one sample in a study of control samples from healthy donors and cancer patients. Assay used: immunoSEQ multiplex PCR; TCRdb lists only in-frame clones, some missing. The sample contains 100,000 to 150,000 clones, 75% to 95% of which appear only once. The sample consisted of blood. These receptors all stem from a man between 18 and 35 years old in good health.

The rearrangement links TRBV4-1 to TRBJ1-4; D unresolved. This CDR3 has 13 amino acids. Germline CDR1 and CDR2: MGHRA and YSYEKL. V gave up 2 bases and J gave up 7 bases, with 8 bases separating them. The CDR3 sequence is CASSQLRSEKLFF. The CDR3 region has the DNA TGCGCCAGCAGCCAACTTCGGAGTGAAAAACTGTTTTTT.

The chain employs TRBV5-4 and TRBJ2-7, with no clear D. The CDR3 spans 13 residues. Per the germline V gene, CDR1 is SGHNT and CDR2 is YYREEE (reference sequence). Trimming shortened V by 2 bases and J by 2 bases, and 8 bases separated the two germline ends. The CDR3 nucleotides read TGTGCCAGCAGCTTCTCTCCTACCTACGAGCAGTACGTC. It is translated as CASSFSPTYEQYV.

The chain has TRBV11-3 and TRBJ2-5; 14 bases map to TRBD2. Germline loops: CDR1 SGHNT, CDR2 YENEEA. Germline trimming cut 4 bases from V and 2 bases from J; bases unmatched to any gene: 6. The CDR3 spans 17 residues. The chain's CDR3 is CASSSGTSGRGQETQYF. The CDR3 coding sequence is TGTGCCAGCAGCTCCGGGACTAGCGGGAGAGGGCAAGAGACCCAGTACTTC.

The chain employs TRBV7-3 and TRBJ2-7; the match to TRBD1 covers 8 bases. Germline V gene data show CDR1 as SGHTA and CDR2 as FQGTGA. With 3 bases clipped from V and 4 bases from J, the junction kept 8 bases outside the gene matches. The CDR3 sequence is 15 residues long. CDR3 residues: CASSLGQGAQYEQYF. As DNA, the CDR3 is TGTGCCAGCAGCTTGGGGCAGGGGGCGCAATACGAGCAGTACTTC.

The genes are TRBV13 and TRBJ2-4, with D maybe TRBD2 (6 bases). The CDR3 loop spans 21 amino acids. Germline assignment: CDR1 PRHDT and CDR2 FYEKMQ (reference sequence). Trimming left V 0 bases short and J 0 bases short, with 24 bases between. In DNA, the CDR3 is TGTGCCAGCAGCTTAGGCCTCGGCGGGATGGGGCGCCTTTCAGCCAAAAACATTCAGTACTTC. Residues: CASSLGLGGMGRLSAKNIQYF.

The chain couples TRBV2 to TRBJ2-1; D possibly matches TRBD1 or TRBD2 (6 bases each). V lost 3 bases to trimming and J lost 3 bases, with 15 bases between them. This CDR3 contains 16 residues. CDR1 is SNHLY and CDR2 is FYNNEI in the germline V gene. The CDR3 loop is CASSEGPGANYNEQFF. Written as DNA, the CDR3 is TGTGCCAGCAGTGAGGGTCCGGGGGCGAACTACAATGAGCAGTTCTTC.

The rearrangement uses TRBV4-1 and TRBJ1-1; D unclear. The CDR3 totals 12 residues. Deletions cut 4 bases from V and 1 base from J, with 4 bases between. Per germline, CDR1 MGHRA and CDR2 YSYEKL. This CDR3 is CASSPRNTEAFF. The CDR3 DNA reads TGCGCCAGCAGCCCCAGGAACACTGAAGCTTTCTTT.

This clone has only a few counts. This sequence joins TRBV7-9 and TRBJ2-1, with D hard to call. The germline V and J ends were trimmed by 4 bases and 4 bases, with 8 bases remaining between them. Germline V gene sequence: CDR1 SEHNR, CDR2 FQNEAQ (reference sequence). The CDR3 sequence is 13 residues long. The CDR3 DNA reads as TGTGCCAGCAGCTCGACTGCGTACAATGAGCAGTTCTTC. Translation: CASSSTAYNEQFF.

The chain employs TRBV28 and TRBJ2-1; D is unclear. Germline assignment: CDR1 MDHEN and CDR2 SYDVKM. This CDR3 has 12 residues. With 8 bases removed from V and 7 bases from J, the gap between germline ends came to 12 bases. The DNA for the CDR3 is TGTGCCAGCGGTAGACGTGGAAATGAGCAGTTCTTC. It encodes CASGRRGNEQFF.

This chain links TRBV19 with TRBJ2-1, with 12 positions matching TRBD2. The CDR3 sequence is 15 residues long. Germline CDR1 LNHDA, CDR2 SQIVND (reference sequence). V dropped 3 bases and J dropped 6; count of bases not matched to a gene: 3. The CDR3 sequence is CASSMTSGSLNEQFF. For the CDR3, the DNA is TGTGCCAGTAGTATGACTAGCGGGAGTCTCAATGAGCAGTTCTTC.

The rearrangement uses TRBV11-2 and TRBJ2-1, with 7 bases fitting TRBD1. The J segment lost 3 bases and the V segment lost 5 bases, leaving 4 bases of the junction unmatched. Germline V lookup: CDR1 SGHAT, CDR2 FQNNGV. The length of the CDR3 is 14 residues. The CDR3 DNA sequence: TGTGCCAGCAGCCCGAACAGGGGCTACAATGAGCAGTTCTTC. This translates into CASSPNRGYNEQFF.

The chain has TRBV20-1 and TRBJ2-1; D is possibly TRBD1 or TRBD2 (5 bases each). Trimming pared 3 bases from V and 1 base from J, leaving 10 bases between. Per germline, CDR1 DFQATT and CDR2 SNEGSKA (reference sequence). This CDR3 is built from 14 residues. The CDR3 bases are TGCAGTGCTAGTCCATGGGGGTCCTACAATGAGCAGTTCTTC. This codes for CSASPWGSYNEQFF.

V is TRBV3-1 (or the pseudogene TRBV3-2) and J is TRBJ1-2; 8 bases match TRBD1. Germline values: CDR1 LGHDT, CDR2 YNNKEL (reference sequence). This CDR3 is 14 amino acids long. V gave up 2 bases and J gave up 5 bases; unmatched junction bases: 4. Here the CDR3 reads CASSQPDRGYGYTF. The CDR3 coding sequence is TGTGCCAGCAGCCAACCCGACAGGGGTTATGGCTACACCTTC.

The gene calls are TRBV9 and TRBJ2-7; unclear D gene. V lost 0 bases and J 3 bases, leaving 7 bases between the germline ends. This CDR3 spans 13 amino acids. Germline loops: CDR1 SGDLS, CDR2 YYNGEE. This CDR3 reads CASSVDEGYEQYF. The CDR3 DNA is TGTGCCAGCAGCGTAGATGAAGGCTACGAGCAGTACTTC.

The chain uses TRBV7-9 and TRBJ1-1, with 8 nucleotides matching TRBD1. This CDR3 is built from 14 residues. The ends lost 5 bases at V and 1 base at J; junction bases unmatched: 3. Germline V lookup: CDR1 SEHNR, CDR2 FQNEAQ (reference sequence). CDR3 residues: CASSNTGGNTEAFF. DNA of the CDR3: TGTGCCAGCAGCAATACAGGGGGGAACACTGAAGCTTTCTTT.

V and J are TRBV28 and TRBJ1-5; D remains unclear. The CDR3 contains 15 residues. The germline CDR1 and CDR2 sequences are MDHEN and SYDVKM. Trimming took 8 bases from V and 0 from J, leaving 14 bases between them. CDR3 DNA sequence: TGTGCCAGCGTCACGTTAGGGTATAGCAATCAGCCCCAGCATTTT. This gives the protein CASVTLGYSNQPQHF. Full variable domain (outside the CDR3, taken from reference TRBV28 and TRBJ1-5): DVKVTQSSRYLVKRTGEKVFLECVQDMDHENMFWYRQDPGLGLRLIYFSYDVKMKEKGDIPEGYSVSREKKERFSLILESASTNQTSMYLCASVTLGYSNQPQHFGDGTRLSIL.

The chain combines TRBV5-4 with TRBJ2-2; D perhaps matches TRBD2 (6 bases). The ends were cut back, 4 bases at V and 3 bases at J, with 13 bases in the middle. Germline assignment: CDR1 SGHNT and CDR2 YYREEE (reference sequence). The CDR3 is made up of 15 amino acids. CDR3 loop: CASSPRLGDTGELFF. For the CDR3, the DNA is TGTGCCAGCAGCCCCCGACTAGGGGACACCGGGGAGCTGTTTTTT. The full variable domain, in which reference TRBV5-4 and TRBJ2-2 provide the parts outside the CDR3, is ETGVTQSPTHLIKTRGQQVTLRCSSQSGHNTVSWYQQALGQGPQFIFQYYREEENGRGNFPPRFSGLQFPNYSSELNVNALELDDSALYLCASSPRLGDTGELFFGEGSRLTVL.

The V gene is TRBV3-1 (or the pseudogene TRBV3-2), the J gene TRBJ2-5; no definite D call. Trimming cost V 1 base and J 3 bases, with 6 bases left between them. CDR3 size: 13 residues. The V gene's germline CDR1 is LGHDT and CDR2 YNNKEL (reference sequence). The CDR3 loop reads CASSQGEKETQYF. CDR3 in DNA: TGTGCCAGCAGCCAAGGGGAAAAAGAGACCCAGTACTTC.

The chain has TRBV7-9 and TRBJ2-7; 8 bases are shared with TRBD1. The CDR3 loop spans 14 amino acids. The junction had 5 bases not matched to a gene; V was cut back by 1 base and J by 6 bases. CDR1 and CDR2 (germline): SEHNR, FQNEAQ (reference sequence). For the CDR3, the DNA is TGTGCCAGCAGCTTAGGGACAGGGAGGTTCGAGCAGTACTTC. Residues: CASSLGTGRFEQYF.

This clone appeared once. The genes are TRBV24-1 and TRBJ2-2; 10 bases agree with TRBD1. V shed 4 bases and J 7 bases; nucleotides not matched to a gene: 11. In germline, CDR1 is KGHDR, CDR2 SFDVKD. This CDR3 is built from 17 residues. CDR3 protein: CATSEAMGQGRNGELFF. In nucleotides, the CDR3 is TGTGCCACCAGTGAGGCAATGGGACAGGGGCGTAACGGGGAGCTGTTTTTT.

The CDR3 region has the DNA TGTGCCACCCAGGGTTTCGACAATCAGCCCCAGCATTTT. This sequence encodes CATQGFDNQPQHF. The rearrangement joins TRBV6-5 to TRBJ1-5; D perhaps matches TRBD1 (5 bases). V was shortened by 10 bases and J by 3 bases, with 13 bases between the two germline ends. There are 13 residues in the CDR3. Per the germline V gene, CDR1 is MNHEY and CDR2 is SVGAGI.